A single sample is the source of the 8 T cell receptor beta chains below, sequenced in a study of graft-versus-host responses after intestinal transplantation. Produced via immunoSEQ multiplex PCR; TCRdb's table is partial and in-frame only. The repertoire includes 40,000 to 45,000 clones, approximately 95% of them detected once, and roughly 0.52% sits in the top ten. The antigens for these receptors are not known. The sample here was unstimulated CD8+ T cells sorted from spleen or lymph node cells, taken before transplant. These receptors all come from a human donor who was the organ donor for an intestinal transplant.

CDR3 sequence: CASSPLGGGETQYF. The CDR3 nucleotides are TGTGCCAGCAGCCCCCTAGGGGGAGGAGAGACCCAGTACTTC. The J gene is TRBJ2-5, the V gene TRBV27; D possibly matches TRBD1 or TRBD2 (6 bases each). The ends were cut back, 6 bases at V and 4 bases at J, with 15 bases in the middle. Germline V gene lookup returns CDR1 MNHEY and CDR2 SMNVEV (reference sequence). The CDR3 covers 14 residues.

This clone was seen a single time. V usage is TRBV5-8 and J usage is TRBJ1-3; 7 bases fit TRBD1. Trimming took 4 bases from V and 4 from J; bases not matched to a gene: 8. This CDR3 comprises 15 residues. The V gene's germline CDR1 is SGHTS and CDR2 YDEGEE. CDR3 sequence: CASSGGQEGGNTIYF. CDR3 DNA: TGTGCCAGCAGCGGAGGACAGGAGGGAGGAAACACCATATATTTT.

The genes are TRBV27 and TRBJ2-5, with D unclear. TRBJ2-7 matches the DNA end more closely, so the J call is doubtful. Germline V gives CDR1 MNHEY, CDR2 SMNVEV (reference sequence). CDR3 size: 13 residues. The CDR3 here is CASSSSGPYEQYF. The CDR3 DNA reads TGTGCCAGCAGTAGTTCAGGTCCCTACGAGCAGTACTTC.

The V gene is TRBV7-2, the J gene TRBJ2-7; 11 nucleotides agree with TRBD2. Germline CDR1 and CDR2: SGHTA and FQGNSA. The CDR3 is 15 residues long. V dropped 1 base and J dropped 2; count of bases not matched to a gene: 1. This chain's CDR3 is CASSLVSGGAYEQYF. The CDR3 coding sequence is TGTGCCAGCAGCTTAGTTAGCGGGGGGGCCTACGAGCAGTACTTC. The full variable domain, with the rest looked up from reference TRBV7-2 and TRBJ2-7, is GAGVSQSPSNKVTEKGKDVELRCDPISGHTALYWYRQSLGQGLEFLIYFQGNSAPDKSGLPSDRFSAERTGGSVSTLTIQRTQQEDSAVYLCASSLVSGGAYEQYFGPGTRLTVT.

The V call is TRBV9, the J call TRBJ1-5; D remains ambiguous. Trimming took 3 bases from V and 3 from J, leaving 10 bases between them. CDR3 length: 14 amino acids. Germline lookup yields CDR1 SGDLS and CDR2 YYNGEE. As DNA, the CDR3 is TGTGCCAGCAGCGGGACTCCTATCAATCAGCCCCAGCATTTT. Translation gives CASSGTPINQPQHF. The whole variable domain, remainder taken from reference TRBV9 and TRBJ1-5, is DSGVTQTPKHLITATGQRVTLRCSPRSGDLSVYWYQQSLDQGLQFLIQYYNGEERAKGNILERFSAQQFPDLHSELNLSSLELGDSALYFCASSGTPINQPQHFGDGTRLSIL.

The rearrangement links TRBV2 to TRBJ1-2; D uncertain. Germline CDR1 reads SNHLY; CDR2 reads FYNNEI. The CDR3 consists of 12 residues. Trimming removed 7 bases from V and 4 bases from J, with 10 bases in between. CDR3 residues: CASNREGYGYTF. The CDR3 nucleotides read TGTGCCAGCAATAGGGAGGGCTATGGCTACACCTTC. Full variable domain (rest looked up from reference TRBV2 and TRBJ1-2): EPEVTQTPSHQVTQMGQEVILRCVPISNHLYFYWYRQILGQKVEFLVSFYNNEISEKSEIFDDQFSVERPDGSNFTLKIRSTKLEDSAMYFCASNREGYGYTFGSGTRLTVV.

The chain uses TRBV6-6 and TRBJ1-5, with D maybe TRBD1 (5 bases). V was pared by 2 bases and J by 2 bases, with 7 bases between. Germline-derived CDR1 and CDR2 are MNHNY and SVGAGI (reference sequence). CDR3 size: 14 residues. For the CDR3, the DNA is TGTGCCAGCAGTTACGTACAGGGCAATCAGCCCCAGCATTTT. Protein product: CASSYVQGNQPQHF.

This chain uses TRBV4-3 with TRBJ2-3; D gene uncertain. The germline V gene encodes CDR1 LGHNA and CDR2 YSLEER. V was cut by 1 base and J by 3 bases, with 5 bases left in between. This CDR3 is 13 amino acids long. The CDR3 bases are TGCGCCAGCAGCCAAGTGCATACAGATACGCAGTATTTT. It is translated as CASSQVHTDTQYF.